Below are 30 T cell receptor beta chains sequenced from a single sample in a study of CD8 T cells in ankylosing spondylitis. TCRdb processed the 5' RACE reads anew with MiXCR; each CDR3 protein has one entry. This sample has roughly 97,000 distinct CDR3 sequences, with roughly 8.3% found just once. Material: blood, either unsorted or a sorted T cell fraction (not recorded which). These receptors all come from a male donor with ankylosing spondylitis or in good health (not recorded which).

This clonotype was detected many times. The genes are TRBV6-5 and TRBJ2-3; D not resolved. CDR3 size: 19 residues. Germline CDR1 is MNHEY and CDR2 is SVGAGI. Trimming took 0 bases from V and 0 from J, leaving 19 bases between them. CDR3 loop: CASSYSGVRGYPSTDTQYF. Here the CDR3 DNA reads TGTGCCAGCAGTTACTCTGGGGTGCGCGGTTACCCAAGCACAGATACGCAGTATTTT.

The gene calls are TRBV25-1 and TRBJ1-1; D gene uncertain. CDR3 length: 12 amino acids. The V gene's germline CDR1 is MGHDK and CDR2 SYGVNS. With 4 bases removed from V and 9 bases from J, the gap between germline ends came to 12 bases. CDR3 amino acids: CASSGWDRQAFF. CDR3 DNA: TGTGCCAGCAGTGGATGGGATCGCCAAGCTTTCTTT.

This clonotype was recorded at least ten times. Mismatch with germline at one junction end may stem from a read error. V and J are TRBV5-1 and TRBJ2-5, with 8 bases that match TRBD2. Per germline, CDR1 SGHRS and CDR2 YFSETQ. There are 12 residues in the CDR3. For the CDR3, the DNA is TGCGCCAGCACCGGGACTAGAGAGGCCCAGTACTTC. Translating gives CASTGTREAQYF.

The chain has TRBV5-8 and TRBJ1-4; D is undetermined. The germline gives CDR1 SGHTS, CDR2 YDEGEE. V was pared by 5 bases and J by 8 bases, with 10 bases between. The CDR3 has 12 residues. CDR3 in amino acids: CASSPRPEKLFF. The CDR3 DNA reads TGTGCCAGCAGTCCTAGACCCGAAAAACTGTTTTTT. Full variable domain (missing parts from reference TRBV5-8 and TRBJ1-4): EAGVTQSPTHLIKTRGQQATLRCSPISGHTSVYWYQQALGLGLQFLLWYDEGEERNRGNFPPRFSGRQFPNYSSELNVNALELEDSALYLCASSPRPEKLFFGSGTQLSVL.

This clonotype was counted at least ten times. The V and J genes are TRBV20-1 and TRBJ2-7; no clear D gene. There are 15 residues in the CDR3. Trimming pared 6 bases from V and 3 bases from J, leaving 21 bases between. CDR1 DFQATT and CDR2 SNEGSKA come from the germline V gene (reference sequence). CDR3 sequence: CSAPSRGLHDYEQYF. In nucleotides, the CDR3 is TGCAGTGCCCCAAGTCGCGGTCTACATGACTACGAGCAGTACTTC.

This clonotype occurred many times. The rearrangement joins TRBV20-1 to TRBJ2-5; D is perhaps TRBD2 (5 bases). This CDR3 has 12 amino acids. Germline CDR1 reads DFQATT; CDR2 reads SNEGSKA (reference sequence). Trimming stripped 5 bases from V and 5 bases from J, with 12 bases between. The CDR3 reads CSASRPGETQYF. The CDR3 coding sequence is TGCAGTGCTTCCAGGCCGGGGGAGACCCAGTACTTC.

The chain couples TRBV29-1 to TRBJ2-7, with D possibly matching TRBD2 (6 bases). V shed 5 bases and J shed 0 bases, with 11 bases lying between them. Germline V gene sequence: CDR1 SQVTM, CDR2 ANQGSEA. The CDR3 spans 13 residues. The DNA for the CDR3 is TGCAGCGTTACCCGGACTACCTCCTACGAGCAGTACTTC. Translation gives CSVTRTTSYEQYF.

This clonotype was recorded many times. V gene TRBV7-9 combines with J gene TRBJ2-5, with 11 nucleotides matching TRBD2. The CDR3 has 14 residues. V lost 3 bases to trimming and J lost 3 bases; unmatched junction nucleotides: 0. In germline, CDR1 is SEHNR, CDR2 FQNEAQ (reference sequence). CDR3 nucleotides: TGTGCCAGCAGCTTGGGACTAGCGGAAGAGACCCAGTACTTC. It specifies CASSLGLAEETQYF.

In its sample, this clonotype was seen many times. The rearrangement links TRBV29-1 to TRBJ2-7; 7 bases are shared with TRBD1. Per the germline V gene, CDR1 is SQVTM and CDR2 is ANQGSEA. With V trimmed by 1 base and J by 0 bases, 6 bases remained unmatched. CDR3 length: 15 residues. CDR3 sequence (DNA): TGCAGCGTTGAAGTCCGGGACAGTAGCTCCTACGAGCAGTACTTC. It encodes CSVEVRDSSSYEQYF.

V gene TRBV7-9 combines with J gene TRBJ1-2; D is ambiguous. Germline CDR1 is SEHNR and CDR2 is FQNEAQ (reference sequence). CDR3 size: 14 residues. The V and J ends lost 5 bases and 4 bases respectively, with 14 bases between them. The CDR3 region has the DNA TGTGCCAGCAGCAGCCCGGGGTCTGGCTATGGCTACACCTTC. The encoded protein is CASSSPGSGYGYTF. The full variable domain, in which reference TRBV7-9 and TRBJ1-2 provide the parts outside the CDR3, is DTGVSQNPRHKITKRGQNVTFRCDPISEHNRLYWYRQTLGQGPEFLTYFQNEAQLEKSRLLSDRFSAERPKGSFSTLEIQRTEQGDSAMYLCASSSPGSGYGYTFGSGTRLTVV.

As concerns this clonotype: A much larger clonotype is one base distant, so this may be a read error. The chain employs TRBV4-2 and TRBJ2-1; a weak D match, TRBD2 (5 bases). This CDR3 contains 14 residues. CDR1 is LGHNA, CDR2 YNFKEQ, per germline. The CDR3 nucleotides are TGTGCCGGCAGCCAAGGGAGAATCAGTCCTGAGCAGTTCTTC. Protein sequence: CAGSQGRISPEQFF.

Regarding this clonotype: A much larger clone lies one base from this, so it may be a read error. The chain couples TRBV20-1 to TRBJ1-1; TRBD1 agrees at 8 bases. Germline CDR1 reads DFQATT; CDR2 reads SNEGSKA (reference sequence). With 6 bases clipped from V and 2 bases from J, the junction kept 11 bases outside the gene matches. The CDR3 contains 15 residues. CDR3 sequence: CSAGPPQGANTEAFF. The CDR3 region has the DNA TGCAGTGCCGGACCACCTCAGGGGGCTAACACTGAAGCTTTCTTT.

As for this clonotype: A single base separates this from a much larger clone, so it may be a read error. The J gene is TRBJ1-5, the V gene TRBV27; D is unresolved. This CDR3 is 15 amino acids long. Germline assignment: CDR1 MNHEY and CDR2 SMNVEV (reference sequence). V was clipped by 10 bases and J by 5 bases, with 21 bases between them. The CDR3 reads CANSRLDGNDQPQHF. Here the CDR3 DNA reads TGTGCCAACAGCAGACTCGACGGCAACGATCAGCCCCAGCATTTT.

This clonotype was counted at least ten times. One end of the junction varies from germline; a read error may be responsible. The chain has TRBV7-7 and TRBJ2-1, with 7 bases aligning to TRBD1. This CDR3 spans 16 amino acids. Germline CDR1 is SSHAT and CDR2 is FNYEAQ (reference sequence). CDR3 amino acids: CASSLGHRGDYNEQFF. The CDR3 nucleotides are TGTGCTAGCAGCTTAGGCCACAGGGGAGACTACAATGAGCAGTTCTTC.

Ten or more counts support this clonotype. The V and J genes are TRBV20-1 and TRBJ1-3; D gene ambiguous. Germline assignment: CDR1 DFQATT and CDR2 SNEGSKA (reference sequence). V was pared by 3 bases and J by 1 base, with 10 bases between. The length of the CDR3 is 14 residues. The CDR3 loop is CSARSGRSGNTIYF. DNA for the CDR3: TGCAGTGCTAGGTCTGGGCGTTCTGGAAACACCATATATTTT.

This clonotype was counted at least ten times. The rearrangement joins TRBV5-4 to TRBJ1-1; D unresolved. The germline V gene has CDR1 SGHNT and CDR2 YYREEE (reference sequence). Trimming pared 0 bases from V and 1 base from J, leaving 7 bases between. The length of the CDR3 is 14 residues. CDR3 coding DNA: TGTGCCAGCAGCTTGGGGCGGTCGAACACTGAAGCTTTCTTT. Amino acids: CASSLGRSNTEAFF.

This clonotype was picked up many times. The rearrangement joins TRBV20-1 to TRBJ2-5, with 7 bases fitting TRBD1. V was clipped by 3 bases and J by 2 bases; unmatched bases: 6. This CDR3 has 14 residues. CDR1 and CDR2 from the germline V gene are DFQATT and SNEGSKA (reference sequence). The CDR3 nucleotides read TGCAGTGCTAGCCGGGACAGAGAACAAGAGACCCAGTACTTC. Encoded protein: CSASRDREQETQYF.

This chain uses TRBV10-3 with TRBJ2-2, with 7 bases fitting TRBD1. V was pared by 6 bases and J by 2 bases, with 6 bases of the junction left unmatched. CDR1 and CDR2 (germline): ENHRY, SYGVKD. The CDR3 is 15 amino acids. In DNA, the CDR3 is TGTGCCATCAGCAAAACAGGGGCCAACACCGGGGAGCTGTTTTTT. Translation: CAISKTGANTGELFF.

Many counts were recorded for this clonotype. This chain links TRBV7-8 with TRBJ1-3; TRBD1 is a possible D gene (6 bases). V was clipped by 0 bases and J by 16 bases, with 25 bases between them. The CDR3 is 16 amino acids. The germline V gene encodes CDR1 SGHVS and CDR2 FQNEAQ. DNA for the CDR3: TGTGCCAGCAGCTTAGCGAGGCAGGGGCTCTCTGGAAACACCTATTTT. Its protein product is CASSLARQGLSGNTYF.

This clonotype was observed at least ten times. This chain joins TRBV27 and TRBJ1-1; no clear D. This CDR3 comprises 14 residues. Per the germline V gene, CDR1 is MNHEY and CDR2 is SMNVEV (reference sequence). The V gene lost 0 bases and the J gene lost 1 base, with 6 bases spanning the gap. CDR3 sequence reads: CASSLSQENTEAFF. Written as DNA, the CDR3 is TGTGCCAGCAGTTTATCCCAGGAGAACACTGAAGCTTTCTTT.

The chain is built from TRBV2 and TRBJ1-5; 7 bases map to TRBD1. CDR1 and CDR2 (germline): SNHLY, FYNNEI. The V and J ends lost 11 bases and 1 base, in that order; junction bases with no gene match: 23. The CDR3 consists of 19 residues. The CDR3 sequence is CAFCLLGQPDRVSNQPQHF. CDR3 DNA: TGTGCCTTCTGTTTACTGGGACAGCCGGACCGAGTCAGCAATCAGCCCCAGCATTTT.

This clonotype was picked up many times. This rearrangement joins TRBV4-2 to TRBJ2-7, with 11 bases that match TRBD2. V trimming: 0 bases; J trimming: 2 bases; junction bases outside the gene matches: 3. This CDR3 comprises 16 residues. CDR1 and CDR2 from the germline V gene are LGHNA and YNFKEQ. In nucleotides, the CDR3 is TGTGCCAGCAGCCAAGATAGCGGGAGGGCCCCCTACGAGCAGTACTTC. It is translated as CASSQDSGRAPYEQYF.

This clonotype appeared many times. V is TRBV4-3 and J is TRBJ2-5; possible D gene TRBD2, 5 bases. Trimming stripped 3 bases from V and 1 base from J, with 12 bases between. The CDR3 extends over 15 amino acids. Germline V gene data show CDR1 as LGHNA and CDR2 as YSLEER. The CDR3 DNA reads TGCGCCAGCAGCCAGCATGGGGAGATCCAAGAGACCCAGTACTTC. Protein sequence: CASSQHGEIQETQYF.

This clonotype has a count of ten or more. The V call is TRBV5-1, the J call TRBJ2-7, with D unresolved. The germline gives CDR1 SGHRS, CDR2 YFSETQ. Between the trimmed V and J ends, which lost 3 bases and 0 bases, there was a span of 10 bases. This CDR3 has 14 residues. The CDR3 sequence: CASSSDVGSYEQYF. The CDR3 coding sequence is TGCGCCAGCAGCTCGGACGTCGGCTCCTACGAGCAGTACTTC.

The genes are TRBV27 and TRBJ2-5; TRBD1 matches 12 bases. The length of the CDR3 is 14 residues. Trimming at V came to 8 bases and at J to 5 bases, leaving 6 bases not matched to a gene. Germline loops: CDR1 MNHEY, CDR2 SMNVEV (reference sequence). Written as DNA, the CDR3 is TGTGCCAGCGGGGACAGGGGGCGGTATGAGACCCAGTACTTC. This encodes CASGDRGRYETQYF.

This clonotype occurred many times. The V and J genes are TRBV5-1 and TRBJ1-3; 8 nucleotides agree with TRBD1. CDR1 is SGHRS and CDR2 is YFSETQ in the germline V gene. V was pared by 0 bases and J by 3 bases, with 5 bases of the junction left unmatched. CDR3 size: 16 residues. The DNA for the CDR3 is TGCGCCAGCAGCTTGGGGACAGGGATTTATGGAAACACCATATATTTT. It encodes CASSLGTGIYGNTIYF. Filled out from reference TRBV5-1 and TRBJ1-3, the complete variable domain reads KAGVTQTPRYLIKTRGQQVTLSCSPISGHRSVSWYQQTPGQGLQFLFEYFSETQRNKGNFPGRFSGRQFSNSRSEMNVSTLELGDSALYLCASSLGTGIYGNTIYFGEGSWLTVV.

This clonotype was seen many times. The V and J genes are TRBV5-1 and TRBJ2-1, with D uncertain. CDR1 SGHRS and CDR2 YFSETQ come from the germline V gene. Trimming pared 0 bases from V and 2 bases from J, leaving 3 bases between. The CDR3 covers 13 residues. CDR3 nucleotide sequence: TGCGCCAGCAGCTTGGGTGCCTACAATGAGCAGTTCTTC. Its protein product is CASSLGAYNEQFF.

At least ten counts were recorded for this clonotype. The chain couples TRBV7-2 to TRBJ2-5, with 9 bases matching TRBD2. The CDR3 spans 16 residues. CDR1 is SGHTA, CDR2 FQGNSA, per germline. The trim removed 5 bases at V and 4 bases at J, leaving 11 bases unmatched. CDR3 amino acids: CASSPRERGAGETQYF. Here the CDR3 DNA reads TGTGCCAGCAGCCCCAGGGAGCGGGGGGCGGGAGAGACCCAGTACTTC.

This clonotype was seen at least ten times. The chain employs TRBV29-1 and TRBJ2-2; no firm D call. The CDR3 totals 13 residues. V shed 4 bases and J shed 0 bases, with 6 bases lying between them. Germline CDR1 and CDR2: SQVTM and ANQGSEA. CDR3 protein: CSVGHTNTGELFF. In DNA form, the CDR3 reads TGCAGCGTTGGCCACACGAACACCGGGGAGCTGTTTTTT.

This clonotype appeared many times. The rearrangement uses TRBV20-1 and TRBJ2-2; D possibly matches TRBD1 or TRBD2 (5 bases each). V lost 0 bases, J lost 3 bases, and 14 bases lay in between. CDR3 length: 16 amino acids. Germline V CDR1 and CDR2: DFQATT, SNEGSKA (reference sequence). DNA for the CDR3: TGCAGTGCTAGAGAGGGGACGGCGGCGTACACCGGGGAGCTGTTTTTT. Translated: CSAREGTAAYTGELFF.